One sample yielded the 12 T cell receptor beta chains listed below, sequenced in a study of T-cell reconstitution after alpha-beta-depleted transplantation in children. Unique molecular identifiers were built into the TCRbeta library. One entry per CDR3 protein, called by TCRdb with MiXCR from the PCR reads. The table lists hundreds of thousands of distinct CDR3 sequences, roughly 16% of them singletons, with about 32% in the top ten. Material: PBMCs, mostly from graft donor cells, obtained 360 days after TCRalphabeta/CD19-depleted stem cell transplant. The receptors come from a boy younger than two who had a stem cell transplant for Wiskott-Aldrich syndrome, so the T cells may come from the graft donor.

V usage is TRBV2 and J usage is TRBJ2-7, with 7 bases aligning to TRBD1. V dropped 5 bases and J dropped 3; count of bases not matched to a gene: 10. This CDR3 contains 15 residues. Germline CDR1 is SNHLY and CDR2 is FYNNEI. In DNA, the CDR3 is TGTGCCAGCAGTTTTTCCGGGACAGCCAACTACGAGCAGTACTTC. Its translation is CASSFSGTANYEQYF. Complete variable domain (other parts from reference TRBV2 and TRBJ2-7): EPEVTQTPSHQVTQMGQEVILRCVPISNHLYFYWYRQILGQKVEFLVSFYNNEISEKSEIFDDQFSVERPDGSNFTLKIRSTKLEDSAMYFCASSFSGTANYEQYFGPGTRLTVT.

The chain employs TRBV5-1 and TRBJ1-1, with TRBD1 matching 7 bases. This CDR3 comprises 15 residues. Germline CDR1 SGHRS, CDR2 YFSETQ. Germline trimming cut 4 bases from V and 2 bases from J; bases unmatched to any gene: 8. DNA of the CDR3: TGCGCCAGCAGCCAGCGGAGACAGGGCAACACTGAAGCTTTCTTT. Its protein is CASSQRRQGNTEAFF.

In this sample, this clonotype turned up a few times. This chain links TRBV25-1 with TRBJ1-2, with D hard to call. V lost 2 bases and J 2 bases, leaving 6 bases between the germline ends. The germline CDR1 and CDR2 sequences are MGHDK and SYGVNS. The length of the CDR3 is 13 residues. CDR3 coding DNA: TGTGCCAGCAGTGAAATTGACAACTATGGCTACACCTTC. This gives the protein CASSEIDNYGYTF.

There are many counts of this clonotype. The rearrangement uses TRBV5-4 and TRBJ2-5; 8 bases are shared with TRBD2. CDR1 is SGHNT and CDR2 is YYREEE in the germline V gene (reference sequence). The V segment lost 4 bases and the J segment 2 bases; nucleotides outside the gene matches: 4. The CDR3 extends over 14 amino acids. In nucleotides, the CDR3 is TGTGCCAGCAGCCCCGGGACTAGTCAAGAGACCCAGTACTTC. Translating it yields CASSPGTSQETQYF.

To note about this clonotype: This is likely a read error, given that the CDR3 carries no conserved phenylalanine or tryptophan at its end. The limits of the CDR3 on the DNA are not certain, so only TCRdb's listed CDR3 is given. The rearrangement joins TRBV9 to TRBJ2-3; no check of the table's D call, TRBD1, against the DNA was made. 15 amino acids form the CDR3, both terminal residues included. Germline CDR1 is SGDLS and CDR2 is YYNGEE. The CDR3 reads CASSAADRDGTHTHL.

The chain couples TRBV12-3 or TRBV12-4 to TRBJ2-3, with D possibly being TRBD1 (5 bases). This CDR3 spans 15 amino acids. V gave up 0 bases and J gave up 4 bases, with 11 bases separating them. The CDR3 DNA is TGTGCCAGCAGTTTAGCGGCAGGGATCTCAGATACGCAGTATTTT. It yields the protein CASSLAAGISDTQYF.

This clonotype showed up just a few times. V and J are TRBV20-1 and TRBJ1-1; tentative D call: TRBD1 (6 bases). Germline CDR1 and CDR2: DFQATT and SNEGSKA (reference sequence). The V gene lost 3 bases and the J gene lost 4 bases, with 12 bases spanning the gap. The CDR3 has 13 amino acids. CDR3 amino acids: CSASQGMFTEAFF. The CDR3 DNA follows: TGCAGTGCTAGTCAGGGGATGTTCACTGAAGCTTTCTTT.

The chain is built from TRBV24-1 and TRBJ2-6; D is unclear. CDR3 length: 15 amino acids. The V gene's germline CDR1 is KGHDR and CDR2 SFDVKD. Deletions cut 3 bases from V and 3 bases from J, with 8 bases between. The CDR3 loop reads CATSDRIGGANVLTF. The CDR3 DNA is TGTGCCACCAGTGATCGGATCGGTGGGGCCAACGTCCTGACTTTC.

The V gene is TRBV7-2, the J gene TRBJ2-7; perhaps D is TRBD1 or TRBD2 (5 bases each). Germline CDR1 SGHTA, CDR2 FQGNSA. Trimming cost V 4 bases and J 2 bases, with 12 bases left between them. The CDR3 contains 14 residues. The CDR3 DNA reads TGTGCCAGCAGCTATGACCGGGGCACCTACGAGCAGTACTTC. This translates into CASSYDRGTYEQYF.

This clonotype came up a few times. The chain combines TRBV11-1 with TRBJ2-1; TRBD2 matches 7 bases. The CDR3 runs to 18 residues. Germline CDR1 and CDR2: SGHAT and FQDESV (reference sequence). With V trimmed by 3 bases and J by 12 bases, 23 bases remained unmatched. The chain's CDR3 is CASSFITGWGGRTDAQFF. CDR3 in DNA: TGTGCCAGCAGCTTTATCACTGGTTGGGGGGGTCGAACGGATGCGCAGTTCTTC.

The J gene is TRBJ2-7, the V gene TRBV23-1; D gene uncertain. TRBV23-1 is noted as an ORF with a role that remains uncertain. V was cut by 0 bases and J by 3 bases, with 6 bases left in between. The CDR3 extends over 13 amino acids. CDR3 DNA sequence: TGCGCCAGCAGTCAATCGACCGACTACGAGCAGTACTTC. Translated: CASSQSTDYEQYF.

The table lists this clonotype with a few counts. This chain links TRBV5-1 with TRBJ2-1, with 11 bases matching TRBD2. V was pared by 0 bases and J by 0 bases, with 11 bases of the junction left unmatched. This CDR3 has 20 amino acids. Germline V lookup: CDR1 SGHRS, CDR2 YFSETQ. CDR3 loop: CASSLGPGLAVTSSYNEQFF. The CDR3 DNA is TGCGCCAGCAGCTTGGGACCGGGACTAGCGGTCACGAGCTCCTACAATGAGCAGTTCTTC.